Below, 9 T cell receptor beta chains from the same sample are listed, as sequenced in a study of T cell repertoires in cytomegalovirus infection. TCRdb recomputed calls from the reads with MiXCR, one row per CDR3 protein. The sample contains more than 650,000 distinct CDR3 sequences, 35% to 45% of which appear only once. The sequencing sample was made of PBMCs. The receptors were sampled from a human donor in good health (CMV status not recorded). Some clones in this sample may be carry-over from other donors' samples.

The genes are TRBV25-1 and TRBJ2-5; possible D gene TRBD1, 5 bases. The CDR3 is 18 residues long. Between the trimmed V and J ends, which lost 1 base and 3 bases, there was a span of 21 bases. The germline CDR1 and CDR2 sequences are MGHDK and SYGVNS. As DNA, the CDR3 is TGTGCCAGCAGTGAATTAAGGCAGGGCGTTTTCCCGAAAGAGACCCAGTACTTC. Residues: CASSELRQGVFPKETQYF.

The chain employs TRBV30 and TRBJ1-2, with unresolved D. There are 11 residues in the CDR3. Per germline, CDR1 GTSNPN and CDR2 SVGIG (reference sequence). V dropped 2 bases and J dropped 7 bases, with 8 bases sitting between them. Here the CDR3 DNA reads TGTGCCTGGAGTTTCTCCGGTGGCTACACCTTC. Its protein product is CAWSFSGGYTF.

A remark on this clonotype: At one boundary the junction diverges from the germline segment, which might be a read error. This sequence joins TRBV28 and TRBJ2-7; TRBD1 aligns across 7 bases. There are 14 residues in the CDR3. Germline V CDR1 and CDR2: MDHEN, SYDVKM. The CDR3: CDSRSSERGREPYF. The CDR3, as DNA: TGTGACAGCCGTTCGTCCGAAAGGGGGCGCGAGCCGTACTTC.

This clonotype was recorded a few times. This rearrangement joins TRBV12-3 or TRBV12-4 to TRBJ2-7; D remains unclear. Trimming removed 5 bases at V and 3 bases at J, with 11 bases between. This CDR3 comprises 13 residues. CDR3: CASSASVNYEQYF. The CDR3 DNA reads as TGTGCCAGCAGTGCCAGCGTTAACTACGAGCAGTACTTC.

The gene calls are TRBV2 and TRBJ1-5, with a tentative D call TRBD1 (5 bases). Germline V gives CDR1 SNHLY, CDR2 FYNNEI. With 5 bases removed from V and 4 bases from J, the gap between germline ends came to 18 bases. The length of the CDR3 is 16 residues. DNA for the CDR3: TGTGCCAGCAGTTCGATACCGGGACCGCTGAATCAGCCCCAGCATTTT. This translates into CASSSIPGPLNQPQHF.

V is TRBV19 and J is TRBJ2-1, with TRBD1 matching over 8 bases. Germline CDR1 LNHDA, CDR2 SQIVND (reference sequence). This CDR3 region has 16 residues. J was trimmed by 4 bases and V by 1 base; bases with no gene match: 6. The CDR3 DNA reads as TGTGCCAGTAGTATAGGACGGACAGGGCATTACAATGAGCAGTTCTTC. Translated: CASSIGRTGHYNEQFF.

In its sample, this clonotype was seen a few times. The chain couples TRBV25-1 to TRBJ2-1, with a weak D call TRBD1 (5 bases). The V gene's germline CDR1 is MGHDK and CDR2 SYGVNS. Trimming removed 1 base from V and 0 bases from J, with 7 bases in between. This CDR3 region has 15 residues. The CDR3 coding sequence is TGTGCCAGCAGTGAATGGACAAGCTCCTACAATGAGCAGTTCTTC. Amino acids: CASSEWTSSYNEQFF.

This clonotype was detected a few times. The chain joins TRBV7-9 to TRBJ1-1, with D maybe TRBD1 (5 bases). CDR1 is SEHNR, CDR2 FQNEAQ, per germline (reference sequence). V was shortened by 5 bases and J by 1 base, with 17 bases between the two germline ends. The CDR3 covers 16 residues. DNA for the CDR3: TGTGCCAGCAGCCAGGGTCCTATTACCCGGAACACTGAAGCTTTCTTT. Protein product: CASSQGPITRNTEAFF.

Worth noting for this clonotype: With a much larger clone just one base away, this may be a read error. This chain links TRBV12-3 or TRBV12-4 with TRBJ1-1, with a tentative D call TRBD1 (6 bases). The CDR3 totals 14 residues. V was trimmed by 6 bases and J by 4 bases, leaving 15 bases between them. CDR3: CASSHGQSTTEAFF. The CDR3 bases are TGTGCCAGCAGCCACGGACAGTCGACCACTGAAGCTTTCTTT.